Following are 17 T cell receptor beta chains from one sample sequenced in a study of T cells after yellow fever vaccination. MiXCR was run by TCRdb on the 5' RACE reads, yielding one entry per CDR3 protein. Of about 330,000 distinct CDR3 sequences in the sample, 4.1% are singletons; the top ten hold about 22%. The sequences come from PBMCs, collected 5 days after the yellow fever booster vaccination. These receptors came from a man aged 18 to 35 who received the YFV17D yellow fever vaccine.

The sample holds many counts of this clonotype. The rearrangement joins TRBV6-6 to TRBJ2-2; 7 bases map to TRBD2. Per germline, CDR1 MNHNY and CDR2 SVGAGI (reference sequence). V dropped 4 bases and J dropped 1; count of bases not matched to a gene: 3. The CDR3 is 15 residues long. The CDR3 sequence is CASSWGGVNTGELFF. In DNA form, the CDR3 reads TGTGCCAGCAGTTGGGGGGGAGTGAACACCGGGGAGCTGTTTTTT.

The rearrangement joins TRBV7-2 to TRBJ2-1, with D perhaps TRBD1 (6 bases). The ends were cut back, 1 base at V and 0 bases at J, with 13 bases in the middle. The germline gives CDR1 SGHTA, CDR2 FQGNSA. The CDR3 loop spans 17 amino acids. CDR3 sequence (DNA): TGTGCCAGCAGCTTAGAGGCGGCGGACAGCTCCTACAATGAGCAGTTCTTC. Its protein is CASSLEAADSSYNEQFF.

The sample holds a few counts of this clonotype. The rearrangement uses TRBV11-2 and TRBJ2-7, with D perhaps given as TRBD1 or TRBD2 (5 bases each). V dropped 5 bases and J dropped 6 bases, with 14 bases sitting between them. The CDR3 runs 13 residues. Germline loops: CDR1 SGHAT, CDR2 FQNNGV. Here the CDR3 reads CASSPRGRGEQYF. As DNA, the CDR3 is TGTGCCAGCAGCCCCCGGGGACGAGGCGAGCAGTACTTC.

This clonotype was counted at least ten times. The V call is TRBV7-2, the J call TRBJ2-2; perhaps TRBD2 as D (6 bases). This CDR3 comprises 14 residues. Per the germline V gene, CDR1 is SGHTA and CDR2 is FQGNSA. Trimming took off 6 bases at V and 2 bases at J, with 10 bases between the two ends. CDR3 nucleotides: TGTGCCAGCAGTTGGGACTTCAACACCGGGGAGCTGTTTTTT. Its protein product is CASSWDFNTGELFF.

The sample holds a few counts of this clonotype. The chain carries TRBV28 and TRBJ2-7; 9 nucleotides match TRBD2. With 8 bases clipped from V and 4 bases from J, the junction kept 3 bases outside the gene matches. This CDR3 is 12 amino acids long. Germline CDR1 MDHEN, CDR2 SYDVKM. The CDR3 bases are TGTGCCAGCGGACTAGCGCTATACGAGCAGTACGTC. This codes for CASGLALYEQYV.

This clonotype was observed a few times. The V gene is TRBV20-1, the J gene TRBJ2-1; perhaps D is TRBD1 or TRBD2 (5 bases each). Germline values: CDR1 DFQATT, CDR2 SNEGSKA (reference sequence). The CDR3 consists of 11 residues. Trimming pared 5 bases from V and 15 bases from J, leaving 17 bases between. CDR3: CSAGTRASTFF. The CDR3 DNA reads as TGCAGTGCTGGGACCCGGGCCTCCACGTTCTTC.

This clonotype has just a few counts. The rearrangement links TRBV14 to TRBJ1-1, with a tentative D call TRBD1 (6 bases). The CDR3 consists of 13 residues. Germline CDR1 is SGHDN and CDR2 is FVKESK. V dropped 4 bases and J dropped 3 bases, with 9 bases sitting between them. CDR3 sequence: CASSLRGYTEAFF. In nucleotides, the CDR3 is TGTGCCAGCAGCCTCAGGGGATACACTGAAGCTTTCTTT.

This clonotype has only a few counts. The rearrangement joins TRBV9 to TRBJ2-3; the D is unclear. Germline V gives CDR1 SGDLS, CDR2 YYNGEE. The CDR3 totals 13 residues. The germline V and J ends were trimmed by 0 bases and 4 bases, with 6 bases remaining between them. CDR3: CASSVVFADTQYF. The CDR3 coding sequence is TGTGCCAGCAGCGTAGTGTTTGCAGATACGCAGTATTTT.

This clonotype occurred many times. The V gene is TRBV2, the J gene TRBJ1-6; possibly TRBD1 for D (5 bases). Germline values: CDR1 SNHLY, CDR2 FYNNEI. V was clipped by 0 bases and J by 11 bases, with 17 bases between them. The CDR3 runs to 16 residues. The chain's CDR3 is CASSEAFGGGAAPLHF. In nucleotides, the CDR3 is TGTGCCAGCAGTGAAGCGTTCGGGGGTGGGGCGGCACCCCTCCACTTT.

This clonotype was recorded a few times. This chain connects TRBV10-3 to TRBJ1-4; possible D gene TRBD1, 5 bases. V was pared by 4 bases and J by 3 bases, with 12 bases between. The CDR3 sequence is 15 residues long. Germline V CDR1 and CDR2: ENHRY, SYGVKD. The CDR3 bases are TGTGCCATCAGTGCGAGTCAGGGATCTAATGAAAAACTGTTTTTT. Amino acid sequence: CAISASQGSNEKLFF.

This clonotype was counted ten times or more. The chain joins TRBV27 to TRBJ2-3; 11 bases match TRBD2. The CDR3 extends over 16 amino acids. After removal of 5 bases from V and 4 bases from J, the junction contained 8 bases not matched to a gene. Germline V lookup: CDR1 MNHEY, CDR2 SMNVEV (reference sequence). This chain's CDR3 is CASSLTSGVWADTQYF. For the CDR3, the DNA is TGTGCCAGCAGTCTGACTAGCGGGGTTTGGGCAGATACGCAGTATTTT.

Here the CDR3 reads CSAGPSGRNTEAFF. The CDR3 nucleotides are TGCAGTGCTGGTCCCTCGGGGAGGAACACTGAAGCTTTCTTT. The chain links TRBV20-1 to TRBJ1-1; no clear D gene. This CDR3 comprises 14 residues. Germline loops: CDR1 DFQATT, CDR2 SNEGSKA (reference sequence). V was clipped by 5 bases and J by 1 base, with 14 bases between them.

This clonotype was counted a few times. The rearrangement joins TRBV5-5 to TRBJ2-1; the D gene could be TRBD1 or TRBD2 (6 bases each). Germline loops: CDR1 SGHKS, CDR2 YYEKEE (reference sequence). Trimming cost V 0 bases and J 16 bases, with 11 bases left between them. The CDR3 runs 11 residues. The CDR3 sequence is CASSLGRGRFF. CDR3 DNA: TGTGCCAGCAGCTTGGGACGGGGGCGCTTCTTC.

This clonotype appeared a few times. This rearrangement joins TRBV15 to TRBJ1-2, with unresolved D. The CDR3 length is 13 residues. With 0 bases removed from V and 6 bases from J, the gap between germline ends came to 8 bases. Germline CDR1 reads LNHNV; CDR2 reads YYDKDF (reference sequence). The CDR3 DNA reads TGTGCCACCAGCAGAGATGGACGGAATGGCTACACCTTC. This sequence encodes CATSRDGRNGYTF.

The sample holds many counts of this clonotype. This sequence joins TRBV5-1 and TRBJ2-7, with a possible D match to TRBD2 (5 bases). The V end lost 0 bases, the J end lost 2 bases, and 15 bases lay between the germline ends. This CDR3 is 16 amino acids long. Per germline, CDR1 SGHRS and CDR2 YFSETQ. The CDR3: CASSLAAGVDPYEQYF. The CDR3 coding sequence is TGCGCCAGCAGCTTGGCGGCGGGTGTGGACCCCTACGAGCAGTACTTC. Variable domain in full (rest from reference TRBV5-1 and TRBJ2-7): KAGVTQTPRYLIKTRGQQVTLSCSPISGHRSVSWYQQTPGQGLQFLFEYFSETQRNKGNFPGRFSGRQFSNSRSEMNVSTLELGDSALYLCASSLAAGVDPYEQYFGPGTRLTVT.

The chain carries TRBV6-2 or TRBV6-3 and TRBJ1-1, with D possibly matching TRBD1 (5 bases). Germline V gene sequence: CDR1 MNHEY, CDR2 SVGEGT. V was shortened by 6 bases and J by 3 bases, with 11 bases between the two germline ends. This CDR3 comprises 13 residues. CDR3 amino acids: CASRWGADTEAFF. In DNA form, the CDR3 reads TGTGCCAGCAGGTGGGGCGCCGACACTGAAGCTTTCTTT.

Many counts were recorded for this clonotype. The chain uses TRBV5-6 and TRBJ1-6; a weak D match, TRBD1 (5 bases). This CDR3 region has 15 residues. Trimming pared 4 bases from V and 2 bases from J, leaving 10 bases between. Germline V gene lookup returns CDR1 SGHDT and CDR2 YYEEEE. In DNA, the CDR3 is TGTGCCAGCAGCAGCGGGACGGCCTATAATTCACCCCTCCACTTT. This sequence encodes CASSSGTAYNSPLHF. Full variable domain (rest looked up from reference TRBV5-6 and TRBJ1-6): DAGVTQSPTHLIKTRGQQVTLRCSPKSGHDTVSWYQQALGQGPQFIFQYYEEEERQRGNFPDRFSGHQFPNYSSELNVNALLLGDSALYLCASSSGTAYNSPLHFGNGTRLTVT.